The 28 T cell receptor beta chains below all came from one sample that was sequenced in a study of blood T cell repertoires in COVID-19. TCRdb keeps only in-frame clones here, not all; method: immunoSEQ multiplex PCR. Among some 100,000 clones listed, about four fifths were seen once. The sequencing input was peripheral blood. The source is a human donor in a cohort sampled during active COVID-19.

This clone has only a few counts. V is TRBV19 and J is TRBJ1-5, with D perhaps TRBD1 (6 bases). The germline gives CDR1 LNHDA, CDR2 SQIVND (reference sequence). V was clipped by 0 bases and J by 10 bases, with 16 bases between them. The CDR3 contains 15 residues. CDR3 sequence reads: CASSIDHRAGLPQHF. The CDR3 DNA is TGTGCCAGTAGTATAGACCACAGGGCCGGTCTTCCCCAGCATTTT.

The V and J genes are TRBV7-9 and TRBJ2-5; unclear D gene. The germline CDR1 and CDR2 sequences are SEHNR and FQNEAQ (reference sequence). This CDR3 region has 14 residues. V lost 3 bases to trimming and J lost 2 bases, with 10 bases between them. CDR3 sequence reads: CASSFSSSQETQYF. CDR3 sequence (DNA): TGTGCCAGCAGCTTTTCGTCCAGTCAAGAGACCCAGTACTTC.

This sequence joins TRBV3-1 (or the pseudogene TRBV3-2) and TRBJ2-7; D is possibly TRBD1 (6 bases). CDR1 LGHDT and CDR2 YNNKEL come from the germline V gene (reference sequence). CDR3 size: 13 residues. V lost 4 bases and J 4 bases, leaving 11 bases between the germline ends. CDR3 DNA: TGTGCCAGCAGCCGGAGACAGGAGTACGAGCAGTACTTC. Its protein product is CASSRRQEYEQYF.

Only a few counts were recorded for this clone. The DNA for the CDR3 is TGCAGCGTTGGTCCGCAGGGTGAAGATGGCTACACCTTC. Amino acid sequence: CSVGPQGEDGYTF. V is TRBV29-1 and J is TRBJ1-2, with a possible D match to TRBD1 (5 bases). The CDR3 is 13 amino acids. Germline CDR1 SQVTM, CDR2 ANQGSEA. Between the trimmed V and J ends, which lost 4 bases and 6 bases, there was a span of 15 bases.

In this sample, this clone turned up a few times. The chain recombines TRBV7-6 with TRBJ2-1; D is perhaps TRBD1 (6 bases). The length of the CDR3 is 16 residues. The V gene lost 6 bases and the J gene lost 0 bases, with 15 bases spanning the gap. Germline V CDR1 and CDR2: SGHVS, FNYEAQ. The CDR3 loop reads CASRTSGDSSYNEQFF. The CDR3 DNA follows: TGTGCCAGCAGAACGTCAGGGGATAGCTCCTACAATGAGCAGTTCTTC. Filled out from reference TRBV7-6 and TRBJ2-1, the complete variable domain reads GAGVSQSPRYKVTKRGQDVALRCDPISGHVSLYWYRQALGQGPEFLTYFNYEAQQDKSGLPNDRFSAERPEGSISTLTIQRTEQRDSAMYRCASRTSGDSSYNEQFFGPGTRLTVL.

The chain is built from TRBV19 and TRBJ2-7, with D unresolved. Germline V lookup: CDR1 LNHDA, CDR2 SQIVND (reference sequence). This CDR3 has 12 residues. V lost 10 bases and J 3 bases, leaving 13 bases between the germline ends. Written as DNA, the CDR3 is TGTGCCATAAGCCCTGATCTCTACGAGCAGTACTTC. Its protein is CAISPDLYEQYF.

CDR3 in amino acids: CASSDWGGNTEAFF. Here the CDR3 DNA reads TGTGCCAGCAGTGATTGGGGGGGAAACACTGAAGCTTTCTTT. This rearrangement joins TRBV6-1 to TRBJ1-1, with TRBD1 as a possible D gene (5 bases). CDR1 MNHNS and CDR2 SASEGT come from the germline V gene. V was pared by 3 bases and J by 2 bases, with 10 bases between. This CDR3 is 14 amino acids long.

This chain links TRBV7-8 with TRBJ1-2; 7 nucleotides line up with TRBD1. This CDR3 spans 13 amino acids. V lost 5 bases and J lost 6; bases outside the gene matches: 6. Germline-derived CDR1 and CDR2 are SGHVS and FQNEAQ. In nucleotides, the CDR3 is TGTGCCAGCAGCACCGTTGACAGGGATGGCTACACCTTC. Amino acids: CASSTVDRDGYTF.

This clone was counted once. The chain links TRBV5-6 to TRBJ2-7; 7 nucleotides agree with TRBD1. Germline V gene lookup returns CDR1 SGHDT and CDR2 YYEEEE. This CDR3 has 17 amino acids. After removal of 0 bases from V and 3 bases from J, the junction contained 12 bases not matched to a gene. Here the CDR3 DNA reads TGTGCCAGCAGCTTGGCCGTCGTGGGGCAGGGGGTCTACGAGCAGTACTTC. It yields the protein CASSLAVVGQGVYEQYF.

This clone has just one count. CDR3 sequence (DNA): TGTGCTAGTGGTCCTAGAGACAGGGGCGGAATGTCTAGCACAGATACGCAGTATTTT. It specifies CASGPRDRGGMSSTDTQYF. The V call is TRBV12-5, the J call TRBJ2-3, with 8 bases fitting TRBD1. Germline CDR1 reads LGHNT; CDR2 reads FRNRAP. The CDR3 has 19 amino acids. V lost 5 bases and J lost 0; bases outside the gene matches: 16.

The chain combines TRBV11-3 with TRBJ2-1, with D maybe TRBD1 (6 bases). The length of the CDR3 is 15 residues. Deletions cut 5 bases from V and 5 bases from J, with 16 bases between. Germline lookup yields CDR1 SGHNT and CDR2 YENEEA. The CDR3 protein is CASSQTQGGHNEQFF. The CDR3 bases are TGTGCCAGCAGCCAGACACAGGGTGGGCACAATGAGCAGTTCTTC. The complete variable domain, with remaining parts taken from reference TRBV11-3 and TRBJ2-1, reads EAGVVQSPRYKIIEKKQPVAFWCNPISGHNTLYWYLQNLGQGPELLIRYENEEAVDDSQLPKDRFSAERLKGVDSTLKIQPAELGDSAVYLCASSQTQGGHNEQFFGPGTRLTVL.

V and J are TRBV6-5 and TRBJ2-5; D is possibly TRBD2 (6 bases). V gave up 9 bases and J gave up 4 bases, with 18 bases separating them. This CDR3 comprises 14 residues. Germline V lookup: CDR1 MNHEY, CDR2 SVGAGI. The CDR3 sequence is CASGRASGRETQYF. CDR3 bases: TGTGCCAGTGGGCGGGCCAGCGGGCGAGAGACCCAGTACTTC.

In DNA form, the CDR3 reads TGTGCCAGCAGCCAGGGACAGGGTAATTCACCCCTCCACTTT. This gives the protein CASSQGQGNSPLHF. The chain combines TRBV6-5 with TRBJ1-6; 9 bases align to TRBD1. The CDR3 totals 14 residues. The trim removed 6 bases at V and 6 bases at J, leaving 3 bases unmatched. Germline CDR1 is MNHEY and CDR2 is SVGAGI.

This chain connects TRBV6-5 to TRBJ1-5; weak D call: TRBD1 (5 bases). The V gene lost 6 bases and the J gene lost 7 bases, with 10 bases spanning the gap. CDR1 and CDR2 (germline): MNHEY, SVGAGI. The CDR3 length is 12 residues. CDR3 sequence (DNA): TGTGCCAGCAGGGGGAGGGGCCAGCCCCAGCATTTT. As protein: CASRGRGQPQHF.

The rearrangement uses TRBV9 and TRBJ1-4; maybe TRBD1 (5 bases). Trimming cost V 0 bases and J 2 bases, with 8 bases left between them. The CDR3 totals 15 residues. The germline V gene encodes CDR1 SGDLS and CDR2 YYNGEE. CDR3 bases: TGTGCCAGCAGCGTAGCGGAGGGGACTAATGAAAAACTGTTTTTT. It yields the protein CASSVAEGTNEKLFF. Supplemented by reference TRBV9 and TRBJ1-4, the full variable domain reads DSGVTQTPKHLITATGQRVTLRCSPRSGDLSVYWYQQSLDQGLQFLIQYYNGEERAKGNILERFSAQQFPDLHSELNLSSLELGDSALYFCASSVAEGTNEKLFFGSGTQLSVL.

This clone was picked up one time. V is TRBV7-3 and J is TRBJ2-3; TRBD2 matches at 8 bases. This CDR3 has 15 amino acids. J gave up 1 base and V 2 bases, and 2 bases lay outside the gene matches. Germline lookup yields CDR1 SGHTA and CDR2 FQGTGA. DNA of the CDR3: TGTGCCAGCAGCTTAGATAGCGGGGGCACAGATACGCAGTATTTT. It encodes CASSLDSGGTDTQYF.

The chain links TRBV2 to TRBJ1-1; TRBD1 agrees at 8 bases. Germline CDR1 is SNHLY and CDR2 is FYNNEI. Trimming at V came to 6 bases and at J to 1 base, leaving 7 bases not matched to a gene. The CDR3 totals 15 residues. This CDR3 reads CASRSPTGANTEAFF. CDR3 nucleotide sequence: TGTGCCAGCAGGTCTCCGACAGGGGCGAACACTGAAGCTTTCTTT.

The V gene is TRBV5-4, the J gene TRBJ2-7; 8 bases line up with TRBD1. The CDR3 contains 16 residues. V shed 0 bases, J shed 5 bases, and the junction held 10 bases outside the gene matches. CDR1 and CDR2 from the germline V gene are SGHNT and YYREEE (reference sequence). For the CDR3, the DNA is TGTGCCAGCAGCTTGGCCCCTAGGACAGGGACGGACGAGCAGTACTTC. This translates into CASSLAPRTGTDEQYF. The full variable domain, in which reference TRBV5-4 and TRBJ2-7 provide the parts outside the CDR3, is ETGVTQSPTHLIKTRGQQVTLRCSSQSGHNTVSWYQQALGQGPQFIFQYYREEENGRGNFPPRFSGLQFPNYSSELNVNALELDDSALYLCASSLAPRTGTDEQYFGPGTRLTVT.

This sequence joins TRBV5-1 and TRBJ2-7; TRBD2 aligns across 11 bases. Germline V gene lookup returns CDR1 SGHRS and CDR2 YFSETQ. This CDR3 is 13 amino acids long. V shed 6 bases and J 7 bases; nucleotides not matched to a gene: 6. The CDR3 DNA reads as TGCGCCAGCAACATAGCGGGAGGGACTGAGCAGTACTTC. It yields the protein CASNIAGGTEQYF.

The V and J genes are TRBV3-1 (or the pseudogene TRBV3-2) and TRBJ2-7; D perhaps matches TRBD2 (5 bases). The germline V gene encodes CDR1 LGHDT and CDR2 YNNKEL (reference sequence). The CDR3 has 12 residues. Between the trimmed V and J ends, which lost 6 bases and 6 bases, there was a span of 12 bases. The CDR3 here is CASSYSDLEQYF. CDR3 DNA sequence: TGTGCCAGCAGTTATAGCGACCTCGAGCAGTACTTC.

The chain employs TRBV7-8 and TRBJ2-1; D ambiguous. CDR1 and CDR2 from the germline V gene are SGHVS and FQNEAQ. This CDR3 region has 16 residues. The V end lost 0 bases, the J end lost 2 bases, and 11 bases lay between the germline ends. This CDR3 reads CASSLAIQLTYNEQFF. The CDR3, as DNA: TGTGCCAGCAGCTTAGCGATCCAACTGACCTACAATGAGCAGTTCTTC.

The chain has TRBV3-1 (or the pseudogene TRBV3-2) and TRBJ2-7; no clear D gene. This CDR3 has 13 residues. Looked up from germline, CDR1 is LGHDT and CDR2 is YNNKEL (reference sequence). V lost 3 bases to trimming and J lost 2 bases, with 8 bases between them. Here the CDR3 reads CASSQGLTYEQYF. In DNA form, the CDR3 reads TGTGCCAGCAGCCAGGGCTTAACCTACGAGCAGTACTTC.

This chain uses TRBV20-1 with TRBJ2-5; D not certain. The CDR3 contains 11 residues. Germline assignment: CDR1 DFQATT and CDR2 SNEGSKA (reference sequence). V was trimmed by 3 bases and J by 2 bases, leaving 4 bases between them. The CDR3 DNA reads TGCAGTGCTAGCCGGCAAGAGACCCAGTACTTC. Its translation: CSASRQETQYF.

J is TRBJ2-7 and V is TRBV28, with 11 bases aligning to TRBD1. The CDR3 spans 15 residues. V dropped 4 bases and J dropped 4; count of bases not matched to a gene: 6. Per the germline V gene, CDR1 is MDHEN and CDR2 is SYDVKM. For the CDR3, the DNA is TGTGCCAGCAGTTCTGGGGGACAGGGGGATTACGAGCAGTACTTC. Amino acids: CASSSGGQGDYEQYF. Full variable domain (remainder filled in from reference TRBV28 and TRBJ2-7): DVKVTQSSRYLVKRTGEKVFLECVQDMDHENMFWYRQDPGLGLRLIYFSYDVKMKEKGDIPEGYSVSREKKERFSLILESASTNQTSMYLCASSSGGQGDYEQYFGPGTRLTVT.

The CDR3 sequence: CAWSVRLAGGDEQFF. The CDR3 nucleotides are TGTGCCTGGAGTGTAAGACTAGCGGGAGGCGATGAGCAGTTCTTC. The chain uses TRBV30 and TRBJ2-1, with 13 positions matching TRBD2. The CDR3 consists of 15 residues. V was pared by 0 bases and J by 8 bases, with 4 bases of the junction left unmatched. Germline CDR1 reads GTSNPN; CDR2 reads SVGIG (reference sequence). Based on the CDR3 plus reference TRBV30 and TRBJ2-1, the full variable domain is SQTIHQWPATLVQPVGSPLSLECTVEGTSNPNLYWYRQAAGRGLQLLFYSVGIGQISSEVPQNLSASRPQDRQFILSSKKLLLSDSGFYLCAWSVRLAGGDEQFFGPGTRLTVL.

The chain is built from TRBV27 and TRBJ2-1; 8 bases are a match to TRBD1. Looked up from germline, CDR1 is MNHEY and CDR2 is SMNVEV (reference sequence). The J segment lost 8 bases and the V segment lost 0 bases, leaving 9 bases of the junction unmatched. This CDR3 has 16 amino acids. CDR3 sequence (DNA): TGTGCCAGCAGTTTATCATCAGGGGGCGCCGGCGATGAGCAGTTCTTC. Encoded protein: CASSLSSGGAGDEQFF.

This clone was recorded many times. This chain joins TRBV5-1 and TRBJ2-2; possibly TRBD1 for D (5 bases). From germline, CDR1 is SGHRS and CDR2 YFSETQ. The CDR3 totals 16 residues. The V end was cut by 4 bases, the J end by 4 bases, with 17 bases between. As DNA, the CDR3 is TGCGCCAGCAGCGTTCTAGGGGCTGGCGGCACCGGGGAGCTGTTTTTT. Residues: CASSVLGAGGTGELFF.

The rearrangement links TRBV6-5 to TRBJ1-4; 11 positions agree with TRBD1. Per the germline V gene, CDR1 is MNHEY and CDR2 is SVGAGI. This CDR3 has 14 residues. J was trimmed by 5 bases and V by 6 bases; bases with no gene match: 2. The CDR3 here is CASRGTGGNEKLFF. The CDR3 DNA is TGTGCCAGCAGGGGGACAGGGGGAAATGAAAAACTGTTTTTT.